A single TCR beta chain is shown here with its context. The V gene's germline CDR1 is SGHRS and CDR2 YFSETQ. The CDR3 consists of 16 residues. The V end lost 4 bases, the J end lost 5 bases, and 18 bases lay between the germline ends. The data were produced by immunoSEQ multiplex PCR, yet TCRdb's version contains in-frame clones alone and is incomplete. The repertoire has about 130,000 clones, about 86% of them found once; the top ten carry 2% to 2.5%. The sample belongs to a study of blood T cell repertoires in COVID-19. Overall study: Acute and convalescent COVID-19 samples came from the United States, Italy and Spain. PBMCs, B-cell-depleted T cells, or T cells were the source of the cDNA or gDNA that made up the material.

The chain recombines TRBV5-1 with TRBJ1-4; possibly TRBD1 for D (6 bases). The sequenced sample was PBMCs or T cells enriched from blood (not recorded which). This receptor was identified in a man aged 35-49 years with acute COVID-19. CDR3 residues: CASSPLLQGSNEKLFF. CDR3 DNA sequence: TGCGCCAGCAGCCCGTTATTACAGGGTTCGAATGAAAAACTGTTTTTT.